This T cell receptor beta chain derives from a study of regulatory T cells in long-lasting Graves disease. Time point indicated: newly diagnosed GD, antithyroid drugs for less than 3 months. Construction of the TCR library relied on RNA isolated from PBMCs. This clonotype was found many times. Investigators prepared the TCR beta libraries by applying iRepertoire HTBI primers and Arm-PCR of CDR3 regions. Each CDR3 protein gets one entry after TCRdb re-called the multiplex PCR reads with MiXCR. The top ten clones hold about 11% of a sample with more than 400,000 distinct CDR3 sequences, roughly 15% of them seen once. The data were also submitted as part of a second study, on T cells in Graves' hyperthyroidism and ophthalmopathy. Per that study: HTBI primers were the set used in a first-round RT-PCR of the TCR CDR3. Ophthalmopathy was distinguished from stable hyperthyroidism by 13 V-J signatures.

The sequencing used peripheral blood mononuclear cells (PBMCs), collected at new diagnosis, from a patient treated with antithyroid drugs. The origin of this receptor is a woman aged 30 to 39 with Graves disease.

The CDR3 sequence is CASSLGTGSYEQYF. CDR3 in DNA: TGTGCCAGCAGCTTAGGGACAGGGTCCTACGAGCAGTACTTC. The genes are TRBV7-8 and TRBJ2-7; 8 nucleotides line up with TRBD1. The CDR3 contains 14 residues. Looked up from germline, CDR1 is SGHVS and CDR2 is FQNEAQ. The V segment lost 1 base and the J segment 1 base; nucleotides outside the gene matches: 0. The variable domain in full, completed from reference TRBV7-8 and TRBJ2-7, reads GAGVSQSPRYKVAKRGQDVALRCDPISGHVSLFWYQQALGQGPEFLTYFQNEAQLDKSGLPSDRFFAERPEGSVSTLKIQRTQQEDSAVYLCASSLGTGSYEQYFGPGTRLTVT.